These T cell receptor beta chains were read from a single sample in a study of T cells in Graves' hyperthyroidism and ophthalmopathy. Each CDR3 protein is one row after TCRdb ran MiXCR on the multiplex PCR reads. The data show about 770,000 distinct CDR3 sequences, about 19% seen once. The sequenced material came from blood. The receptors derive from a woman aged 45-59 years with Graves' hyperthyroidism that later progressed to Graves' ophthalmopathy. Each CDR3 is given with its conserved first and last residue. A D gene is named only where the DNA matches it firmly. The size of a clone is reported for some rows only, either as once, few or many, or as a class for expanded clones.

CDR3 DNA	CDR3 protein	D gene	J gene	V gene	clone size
TGTGCCAGCAGTGATATAGGGGGGGTCGGGGAGCTGTTTTTT	CASSDIGGVGELFF	-	TRBJ2-2	TRBV2	-
TGTGCCAGCAGCCGATCCGGGACTAGACTACAAGAGACCCAGTACTTC	CASSRSGTRLQETQYF	TRBD2	TRBJ2-5	TRBV4-1	-
TGTGCCAGCAGCTTAAATTACGTACGGGACAGGGGGGGCGAGCAGTTCTTC	CASSLNYVRDRGGEQFF	TRBD1	TRBJ2-1	TRBV9	few
TGTGCCAGCAGTATAGATCCAAGGTCTTCAGGGGTGGTCTACAATGAGCAGTTCTTC	CASSIDPRSSGVVYNEQFF	-	TRBJ2-1	TRBV19	-
TGTGCCAGCAGGGGGATTCGCACAGATACGCAGTATTTT	CASRGIRTDTQYF	-	TRBJ2-3	TRBV6-1	few
TGTGCCAGCAGCTTAGTCCGGTTTGGGAACTCCTACAATGAGCAGTTCTTC	CASSLVRFGNSYNEQFF	-	TRBJ2-1	TRBV7-8	-
TGTGCCAGCAGCTTGGAACTAGCGGGGAGCTCCTACAATGAGCAGTTCTTC	CASSLELAGSSYNEQFF	TRBD2	TRBJ2-1	TRBV7-6	-
TGTGCCACCTTCGCTAGTACAGATACGCAGTATTTT	CATFASTDTQYF	-	TRBJ2-3	TRBV24-1	-
TGTGCCAGCAGTTACGGGGGACTAGCGGGGGCTCAAGAGACCCAGTACTTC	CASSYGGLAGAQETQYF	TRBD2	TRBJ2-5	TRBV6-2/TRBV6-3	few
TGTGCCAGTAGTATGAACCGAGTGGGTTCACCCCTCCACTTT	CASSMNRVGSPLHF	-	TRBJ1-6	TRBV19	-
TGCGCCAGCAGCTCGGGGGGTGACAATGAGCAGTTCTTC	CASSSGGDNEQFF	TRBD2	TRBJ2-1	TRBV5-1	many
TGTGCCAGCAGCCAACAGGGTATAAACATTCAGTACTTC	CASSQQGINIQYF	-	TRBJ2-4	TRBV3-1	-
TGCGCCAGCAGCTTCTGGACAGAGAGTCAAGAGACCCAGTACTTC	CASSFWTESQETQYF	-	TRBJ2-5	TRBV5-1	-
TGTGCCAGCAGTTCCGTACGGGGTTATAGCAATCAGCCCCAGCATTTT	CASSSVRGYSNQPQHF	-	TRBJ1-5	TRBV28	-
TGTGCCAGCAGCTCGGCCGGGACAGGGAGGTTCTTC	CASSSAGTGRFF	TRBD1	TRBJ2-1	TRBV5-5	-
TGTGCCTGGAGTGTACGGGGGGCCGGGAGCGAGCAGTACTTC	CAWSVRGAGSEQYF	-	TRBJ2-7	TRBV30	many
TGTGCCAGCGGGACAGGGGATCGCGGCTACACCTTC	CASGTGDRGYTF	TRBD1	TRBJ1-2	TRBV6-1	-
TGCGCCAGCAGCTTATCCTTTACCACCGGGACAGCGGCCACGTCCTCCTTC	CASSLSFTTGTAATSSF	TRBD1	TRBJ1-2	TRBV5-1	few
TGTGCCAGCAGTGTGGGGGGAGAGCAGTTCTTC	CASSVGGEQFF	-	TRBJ2-1	TRBV27	few
TGTGCCACCAGTACCCCTACGAGGGAGTATGGCTACACCTTC	CATSTPTREYGYTF	-	TRBJ1-2	TRBV24-1	-
TGTGCCACCAGTGATTTATTCAATGAGCAGTTCTTC	CATSDLFNEQFF	-	TRBJ2-1	TRBV24-1	few
TGTGCCAGCAGCTCGGCGGGGGCCACCCGGGAGACCCAGTACTTC	CASSSAGATRETQYF	-	TRBJ2-5	TRBV7-2	-
TGTGCCAGCAGCCCCGAACGGACTGCTCTAGCCAAAAACATTCAGTACTTC	CASSPERTALAKNIQYF	-	TRBJ2-4	TRBV3-1	many
TGTGCCAGCAGCATCAACGGACAGGGGGCAGGGGATACGCAGTATTTT	CASSINGQGAGDTQYF	TRBD1	TRBJ2-3	TRBV11-3	-
TGCAGCGTTCCCCGGACGGGTGCCCTTAACGAGCAGTACTTC	CSVPRTGALNEQYF	-	TRBJ2-7	TRBV29-1	few
TGCGCCAGCAGCTTGGGAATGTCGGGGATCTACGAGCAGTACTTC	CASSLGMSGIYEQYF	-	TRBJ2-7	TRBV5-1	-
TGTGCCAGTAGTGCGGGACTAGCGGGGGGATCTGAGCAGTTCTTC	CASSAGLAGGSEQFF	TRBD2	TRBJ2-1	TRBV19	once
TGTGCCAGCAGTTTACAGGGTTCTGACGAGCAGTACTTC	CASSLQGSDEQYF	-	TRBJ2-7	TRBV12-3/TRBV12-4	-
TGTGCCATCAGTGGTGTCTCCTACGAGCAGTACTTC	CAISGVSYEQYF	-	TRBJ2-7	TRBV10-3	many
TGTGCCAGCAGCTCCGGGACTAGGGTGTTGCAGTACTTC	CASSSGTRVLQYF	TRBD2	TRBJ2-7	TRBV11-2	many
TGTGCCAGTAGTGATCCGGGACAGTATAATTCACCCCTCCACTTT	CASSDPGQYNSPLHF	TRBD1	TRBJ1-6	TRBV19	few
TGTGCCAGCCGAGGGGGGGGACCCCTCCGTTACGAGCAGTACTTC	CASRGGGPLRYEQYF	-	TRBJ2-7	TRBV2	many
TGTGCCAGCAGCCGGACAGAGGGCTATGGCTACACCTTC	CASSRTEGYGYTF	-	TRBJ1-2	TRBV7-2	many
TGTGCCAGCTACCTCACAGACTCTAACTATGGCTACACCTTC	CASYLTDSNYGYTF	-	TRBJ1-2	TRBV12-3/TRBV12-4	-
TGTGCCAGTAGTATTTCGGCAGGGGGCATCAATCAGCCCCAGCATTTT	CASSISAGGINQPQHF	TRBD1	TRBJ1-5	TRBV19	-
TGTGCCAGCAGCGAGGACAGAGGGACGGGGATCGCCAATGAGCAGTTCTTC	CASSEDRGTGIANEQFF	-	TRBJ2-1	TRBV6-1	-
TGTGCCAGCAATACAGACAGGGGAGCAAACTACGAGCAGTACTTC	CASNTDRGANYEQYF	TRBD1	TRBJ2-7	TRBV6-1	many
TGTGCCACCTCCGGGACAGAGGATTCACCCCTCCACTTT	CATSGTEDSPLHF	TRBD1	TRBJ1-6	TRBV10-3	-
TGTGCCAGCAGCTTAGCTTCAGGGGTGGATGAGCAGTTCTTC	CASSLASGVDEQFF	-	TRBJ2-1	TRBV7-8	many
TGCGCCAGCAGCCCTCGACTGGAGCTTGAGCAGTACTTC	CASSPRLELEQYF	-	TRBJ2-7	TRBV4-1	many
TGTGCCAGCTCACCAATTCTGCCCAGGGAAAATGAAAAACTGTTTTTT	CASSPILPRENEKLFF	-	TRBJ1-4	TRBV18	-